This T cell receptor (beta chain) was sequenced during a study of blood T cell repertoires in COVID-19. Looking at the study overall: The study drew acute and convalescent COVID-19 samples from the United States, Italy and Spain. PBMCs, B-cell-depleted T cells, or T cells provided the cDNA or gDNA that made up the material.

Only one count was recorded for this clone. Germline lookup yields CDR1 SGHTA and CDR2 FQGNSA. The CDR3 extends over 15 amino acids. Trimming at V came to 2 bases and at J to 7 bases, leaving 5 bases not matched to a gene. Authors' analysis steps: Reference gene primer amplification gave estimated nucleated cell counts. Sequencing used immunoSEQ multiplex PCR; TCRdb keeps in-frame clones, though not all of them. V and J calls and clone size are those listed in that table; D and trimming were worked out from the DNA. In the table there are approximately 76,000 clones, approximately 89% of which are singletons.

J is TRBJ2-2 and V is TRBV7-2; 9 bases align to TRBD2. The TCR was taken from a woman aged 80 or over with active or convalescent COVID-19. The sample comprised peripheral blood. Here the CDR3 DNA reads TGTGCCAGCAGCTTAACGCGGGGGGGAGGCGGGGAGCTGTTTTTT. Translation gives CASSLTRGGGGELFF.